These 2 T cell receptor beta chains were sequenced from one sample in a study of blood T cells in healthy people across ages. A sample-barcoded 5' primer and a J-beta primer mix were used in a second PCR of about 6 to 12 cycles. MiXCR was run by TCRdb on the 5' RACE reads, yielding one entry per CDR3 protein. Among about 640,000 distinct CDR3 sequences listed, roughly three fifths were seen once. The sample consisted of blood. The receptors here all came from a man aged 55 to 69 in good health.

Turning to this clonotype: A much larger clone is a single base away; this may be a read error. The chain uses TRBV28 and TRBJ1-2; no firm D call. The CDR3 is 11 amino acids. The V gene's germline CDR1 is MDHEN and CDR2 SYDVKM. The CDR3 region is CTSSFPYGYTF. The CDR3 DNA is TGTACCAGCAGTTTTCCCTATGGCTACACCTTC.

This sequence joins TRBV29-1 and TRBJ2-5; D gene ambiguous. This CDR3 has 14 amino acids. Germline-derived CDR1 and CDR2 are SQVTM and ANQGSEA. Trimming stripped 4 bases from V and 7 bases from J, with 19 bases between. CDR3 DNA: TGCAGCGTTGGCGCGATGGTCTGGGAAGGGACCCAGTACTTC. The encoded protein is CSVGAMVWEGTQYF.